This TCR beta chain derives from a study of T cells expressing NK-cell markers. Study overall: Sorted CD3+CD56+NKG2C+, CD3+CD56+NKG2C- and CD3+CD56-NKG2C+ T-cell subsets were beta-chain profiled. Sequenced donors, eight in total, included seven who were HCMV-seropositive and one who was seronegative.

Each CDR3 protein gets one entry in TCRdb, which reprocessed the 5' RACE reads and gives no DNA. The sample table sets out about 3,400 distinct CDR3 sequences. About this clonotype: What it binds is not known.

Overall study results and limits: Of the CD8+ T cell pool in over 5 donors, roughly 1.0-7.0% was accounted for by dominant NKG2C+ clonotypes.

The length of the CDR3 is 12 residues. The germline V gene has CDR1 ENHRY and CDR2 SYGVKD. Input material: blood T cells: a sorted CD56 or NKG2C T cell subset, CD4+ or CD8+ T cells, or bulk PBMC T cells (not recorded which). This chain joins TRBV10-3 and TRBJ1-1. This sequence was found in a man between 18 and 69 years old in good health. CDR3 loop: CAISMVNTEAFF.